This T cell receptor beta chain was captured in a study of technical replicates of blood from a few donors. The CDR3 runs to 15 residues. CDR1 and CDR2 from the germline V gene are MNHNS and SASEGT. V lost 6 bases and J lost 7; bases outside the gene matches: 6. Sequencing used immunoSEQ multiplex PCR; TCRdb keeps in-frame clones, though not all of them. This table has tens of thousands of clones, 85% to 95% appearing once. This rearrangement joins TRBV6-1 to TRBJ2-1; TRBD2 agrees at 13 bases. The clonotype was recovered from a human donor in good health. Source material: T cells isolated from PBMCs. Here the CDR3 reads CASRVLAGGRNEQFF. CDR3 nucleotides: TGTGCCAGCAGAGTACTAGCGGGAGGGCGGAATGAGCAGTTCTTC.